One sample yielded the 7 T cell receptor beta chains listed below, sequenced in a study of graft-versus-host responses after intestinal transplantation. No antigen is known for these receptors. Some clones are missing from TCRdb's copy, which holds only in-frame ones; the method was immunoSEQ multiplex PCR. The repertoire holds 95,000 to 110,000 clones, with 80% to 95% as singletons. Sequenced here: unstimulated CD8+ T cells sorted from spleen or lymph node cells, sampled before intestinal transplant. The source is a human donor who received an intestinal transplant.

The table lists this clone with a count of one. Within the sample, other DNA sequences also encode this same CDR3. This chain joins TRBV6-5 and TRBJ1-1; D is ambiguous. V was clipped by 4 bases and J by 0 bases, with 6 bases between them. Germline CDR1 is MNHEY and CDR2 is SVGAGI. CDR3 length: 13 amino acids. CDR3 protein: CASSLTLNTEAFF. The CDR3 DNA reads as TGTGCCAGCAGTTTAACATTGAACACTGAAGCTTTCTTT.

The V and J genes are TRBV5-5 and TRBJ1-1; D not certain. V shed 5 bases and J shed 5 bases, with 10 bases lying between them. The CDR3 spans 12 residues. Germline CDR1 reads SGHKS; CDR2 reads YYEKEE (reference sequence). CDR3 protein: CASRFSLTEAFF. In DNA, the CDR3 is TGTGCCAGCAGATTCAGTTTGACTGAAGCTTTCTTT.

V usage is TRBV27 and J usage is TRBJ1-5; a weak D match, TRBD1 (6 bases). Germline CDR1 is MNHEY and CDR2 is SMNVEV (reference sequence). CDR3 size: 14 residues. Trimming pared 5 bases from V and 2 bases from J, leaving 10 bases between. The CDR3 DNA sequence: TGTGCCAGCAGTACAGGGTTGGGCAATCAGCCCCAGCATTTT. Protein product: CASSTGLGNQPQHF.

This chain's CDR3 is CASSPEPHNEQFF. The CDR3 bases are TGTGCCAGCAGCCCCGAACCACACAATGAGCAGTTCTTC. The chain has TRBV11-2 and TRBJ2-1; D not certain. Trimming removed 5 bases from V and 5 bases from J, with 10 bases in between. Per germline, CDR1 SGHAT and CDR2 FQNNGV. The CDR3 runs 13 residues.

V and J are TRBV19 and TRBJ1-1; no firm D call. Germline V lookup: CDR1 LNHDA, CDR2 SQIVND (reference sequence). This CDR3 region has 13 residues. Trimming pared 2 bases from V and 1 base from J, leaving 5 bases between. The DNA for the CDR3 is TGTGCCAGTAGTATAACAGAGAACACTGAAGCTTTCTTT. Translating it yields CASSITENTEAFF.

The chain has TRBV11-2 and TRBJ1-2; D ambiguous. The germline V gene has CDR1 SGHAT and CDR2 FQNNGV. Between the trimmed V and J ends, which lost 1 base and 2 bases, there was a span of 8 bases. This CDR3 comprises 14 residues. CDR3 sequence reads: CASSLGHENYGYTF. CDR3 bases: TGTGCCAGCAGCTTAGGGCACGAGAACTATGGCTACACCTTC.

The V and J genes are TRBV6-1 and TRBJ1-5, with TRBD1 as a possible D gene (5 bases). From germline, CDR1 is MNHNS and CDR2 SASEGT. The CDR3 runs 14 residues. V lost 7 bases and J 11 bases, leaving 21 bases between the germline ends. CDR3: CASTPRWGRGSQHF. In DNA, the CDR3 is TGTGCCAGCACTCCACGATGGGGACGGGGGTCCCAGCATTTT.